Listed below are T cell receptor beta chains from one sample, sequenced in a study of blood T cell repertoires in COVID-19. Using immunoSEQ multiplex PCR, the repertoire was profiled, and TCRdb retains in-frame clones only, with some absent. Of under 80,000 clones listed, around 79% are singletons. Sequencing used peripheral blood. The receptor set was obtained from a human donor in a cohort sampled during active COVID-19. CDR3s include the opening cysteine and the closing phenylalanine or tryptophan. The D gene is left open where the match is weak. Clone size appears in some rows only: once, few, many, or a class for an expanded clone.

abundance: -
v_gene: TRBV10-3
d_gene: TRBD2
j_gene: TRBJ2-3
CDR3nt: TGTGCCATCAGTGAGGGGCTAGCGGGAGGACCTAGCACAGATACGCAGTATTTT
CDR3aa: CAISEGLAGGPSTDTQYF

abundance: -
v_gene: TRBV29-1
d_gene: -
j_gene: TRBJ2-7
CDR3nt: TGCAGCGTTGGCTTGGGCCCGGGAGAGCAGTACTTC
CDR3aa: CSVGLGPGEQYF

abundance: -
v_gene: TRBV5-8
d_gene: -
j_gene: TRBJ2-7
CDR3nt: TGTGCCAGCAGCTTGGCCATTGGGGCTGGAGAGCAGTACTTC
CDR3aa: CASSLAIGAGEQYF

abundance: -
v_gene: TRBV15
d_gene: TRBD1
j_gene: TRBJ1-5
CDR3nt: TGTGCCACCAGCAGAGAACTGACAGGGGCGGGTCAGCCCCAGCATTTT
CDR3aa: CATSRELTGAGQPQHF

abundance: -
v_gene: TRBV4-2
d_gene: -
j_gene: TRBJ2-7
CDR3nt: TGTGCCAGCAGCCAAGACTTGGCCGTCTCCTACGAGCAGTACTTC
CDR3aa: CASSQDLAVSYEQYF

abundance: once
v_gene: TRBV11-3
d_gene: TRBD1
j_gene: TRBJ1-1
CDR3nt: TGTGCCAGCAGCCCCAGACAGGGGGCTGGGGACACTGAAGCTTTCTTT
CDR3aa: CASSPRQGAGDTEAFF

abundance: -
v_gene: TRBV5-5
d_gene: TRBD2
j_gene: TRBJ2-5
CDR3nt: TGTGCCAGCAGCCCTGGGCCGGGACTAGCGGGAGGAGGGGGAGAGACCCAGTACTTC
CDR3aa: CASSPGPGLAGGGGETQYF

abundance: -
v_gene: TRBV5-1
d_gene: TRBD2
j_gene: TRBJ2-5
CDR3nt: TGCGCCAGCAGCTTGGATATTAGCGGGAGGGTGGGTACCGCCCAAGAGACCCAGTACTTC
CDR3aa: CASSLDISGRVGTAQETQYF

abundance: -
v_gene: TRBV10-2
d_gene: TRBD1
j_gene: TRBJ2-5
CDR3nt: TGCGCCAGCAGTGAGGGGGGACAGCCTCGGGAGACCCAGTACTTC
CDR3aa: CASSEGGQPRETQYF

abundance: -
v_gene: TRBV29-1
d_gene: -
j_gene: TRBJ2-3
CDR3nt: TGCAGCGTTGCCCCGGGCGGGAAGGGAGATACGCAGTATTTT
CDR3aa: CSVAPGGKGDTQYF

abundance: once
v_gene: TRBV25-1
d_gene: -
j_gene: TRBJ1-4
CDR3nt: TGTGCCAGCAGTGATGTACAGGGAGACGAAAAACTGTTTTTT
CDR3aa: CASSDVQGDEKLFF

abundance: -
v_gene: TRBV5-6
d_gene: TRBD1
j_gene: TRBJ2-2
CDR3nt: TGTGCCAGCAGCCTCAGGGGGCGACGGACCGGGGAGCTGTTTTTT
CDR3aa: CASSLRGRRTGELFF

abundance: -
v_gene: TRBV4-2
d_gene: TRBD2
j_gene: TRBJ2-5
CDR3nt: TGTGCCAGCAGCCTTCAGCCGGGACTAGCGGAAGAGACCCAGTACTTC
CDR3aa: CASSLQPGLAEETQYF

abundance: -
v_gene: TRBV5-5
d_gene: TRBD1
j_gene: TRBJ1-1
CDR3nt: TGTGCCAGCAGCCGTACGACAGGGGGGTCCACTGAAGCTTTCTTT
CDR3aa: CASSRTTGGSTEAFF

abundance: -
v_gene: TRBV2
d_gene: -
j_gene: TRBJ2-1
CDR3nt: TGTGCCAGCACCCGGCCGGACTCTAATGAGCAGTTCTTC
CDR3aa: CASTRPDSNEQFF

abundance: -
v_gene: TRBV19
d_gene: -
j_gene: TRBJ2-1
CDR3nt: TGTGCCAGTAGTAACGACTGGCGCCATGAGCAGTTCTTC
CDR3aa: CASSNDWRHEQFF

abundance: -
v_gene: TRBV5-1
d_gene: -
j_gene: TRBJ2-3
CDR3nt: TGCGCCAGCAGCTTGGACAGGGAAGGGACGCAGTATTTT
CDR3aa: CASSLDREGTQYF

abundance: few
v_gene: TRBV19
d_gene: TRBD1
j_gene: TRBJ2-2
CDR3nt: TGTGCCAGTAGTACCGCCGGGACAGCGAACACCGGGGAGCTGTTTTTT
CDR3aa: CASSTAGTANTGELFF

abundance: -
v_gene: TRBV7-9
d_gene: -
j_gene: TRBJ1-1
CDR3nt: TGTGCCAGCAGCTTAAGGGACTACACTGAAGCTTTCTTT
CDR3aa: CASSLRDYTEAFF

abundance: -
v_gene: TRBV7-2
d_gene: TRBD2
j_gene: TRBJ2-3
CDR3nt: TGTGCCAGCAGCTTAGGTACCCGGGGGGGCACAGATACGCAGTATTTT
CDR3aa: CASSLGTRGGTDTQYF

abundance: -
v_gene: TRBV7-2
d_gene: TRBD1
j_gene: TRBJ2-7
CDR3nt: TGTGCCAGCAGATTAGGACAGGGATCCTACGAGCAGTACTTC
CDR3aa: CASRLGQGSYEQYF

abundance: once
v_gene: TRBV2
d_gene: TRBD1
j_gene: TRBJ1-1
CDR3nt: TGTGCCAGCAGTACAGTCCCGGGACAGGGACGGAACACTGAAGCTTTCTTT
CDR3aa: CASSTVPGQGRNTEAFF

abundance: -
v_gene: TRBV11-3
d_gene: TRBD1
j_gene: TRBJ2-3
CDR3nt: TGTGCCAGCAGCCCCCGACAGGGGCATACGCAGTATTTT
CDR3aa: CASSPRQGHTQYF

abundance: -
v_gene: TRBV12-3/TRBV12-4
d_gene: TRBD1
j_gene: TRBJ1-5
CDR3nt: TGTGCCAGCGCGACAGGGCCCCATCAGCCCCAGCATTTT
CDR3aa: CASATGPHQPQHF

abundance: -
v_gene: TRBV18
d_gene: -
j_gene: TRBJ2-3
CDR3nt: TGTGCCAGCTCACCACCGGAGTTTTCGTCGGATACGCAGTATTTT
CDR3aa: CASSPPEFSSDTQYF

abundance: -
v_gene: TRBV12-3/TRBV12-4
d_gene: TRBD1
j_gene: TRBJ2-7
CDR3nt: TGTGCCAGCAGCAGGACAGGGGGCTACGAGCAGTACTTC
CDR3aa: CASSRTGGYEQYF

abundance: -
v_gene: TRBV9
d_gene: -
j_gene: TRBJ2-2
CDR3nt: TGTGCCAGCAGCCGTACGGGACAGAACACCGGGGAGCTGTTTTTT
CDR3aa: CASSRTGQNTGELFF

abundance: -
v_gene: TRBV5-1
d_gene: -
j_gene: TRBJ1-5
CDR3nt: TGCGCCAGCAGCTTGGGGACAGTTGGCAATCAGCCCCAGCATTTT
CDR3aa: CASSLGTVGNQPQHF

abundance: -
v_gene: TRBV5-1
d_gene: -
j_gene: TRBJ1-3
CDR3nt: TGCGCCAGCACCTTGGACGGTACCTCTGGAAACACCATATATTTT
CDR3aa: CASTLDGTSGNTIYF

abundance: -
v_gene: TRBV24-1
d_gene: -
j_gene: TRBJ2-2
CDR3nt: TGTGCCACCAGTGAAAATCGCGGAGGGAAGTACGGGGAGCTGTTTTTT
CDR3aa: CATSENRGGKYGELFF

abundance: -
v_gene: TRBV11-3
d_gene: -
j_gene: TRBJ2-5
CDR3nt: TGTGCCAGCACCCCAGGGACAAAGTACCAAGAGACCCAGTACTTC
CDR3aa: CASTPGTKYQETQYF

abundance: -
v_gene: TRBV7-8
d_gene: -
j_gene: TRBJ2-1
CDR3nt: TGTGCCAGCAGTCCTTCGGTTGGCTCCTACAATGAGCAGTTCTTC
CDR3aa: CASSPSVGSYNEQFF

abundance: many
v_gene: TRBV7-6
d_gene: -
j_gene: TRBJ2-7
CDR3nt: TGTGCCAGCAGCCAGGGGTCCGAGCAGTACTTC
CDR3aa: CASSQGSEQYF

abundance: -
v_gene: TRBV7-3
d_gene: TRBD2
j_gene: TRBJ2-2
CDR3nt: TGTGCCAGCAGCTTAAGACTAGCGGCCAACACCGGGGAGCTGTTTTTT
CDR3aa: CASSLRLAANTGELFF

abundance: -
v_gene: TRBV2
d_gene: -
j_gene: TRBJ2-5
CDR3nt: TGTGCCAGCAGGAGAGACACCCCCGGAGAGACCCAGTACTTC
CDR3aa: CASRRDTPGETQYF

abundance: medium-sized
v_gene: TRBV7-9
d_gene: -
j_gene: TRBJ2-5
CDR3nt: TGTGCCAGCAGCTTAGGGGCAACTGACGTAACTGAGACCCAGTACTTC
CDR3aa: CASSLGATDVTETQYF

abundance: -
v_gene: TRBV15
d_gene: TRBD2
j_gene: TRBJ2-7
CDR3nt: TGTGCCACCAGCAGAGAGGGACTAGCGGGAGGTGAGCAGTACTTC
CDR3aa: CATSREGLAGGEQYF

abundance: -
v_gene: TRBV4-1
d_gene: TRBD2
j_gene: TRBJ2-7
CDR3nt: TGCGCCAGCAGCCCATTATCTGCGGGGGGCCGACCCTACGAGCAGTACTTC
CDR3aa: CASSPLSAGGRPYEQYF

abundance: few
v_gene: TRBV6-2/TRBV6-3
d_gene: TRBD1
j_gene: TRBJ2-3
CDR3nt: TGTGCCAGCAGCCAATTCCGGGACAGGGGCACAGATACGCAGTATTTT
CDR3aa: CASSQFRDRGTDTQYF

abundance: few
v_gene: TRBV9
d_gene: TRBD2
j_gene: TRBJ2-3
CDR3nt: TGTGCCAGCAGCGTTCGAGCGGGAGAAAGCACAGATACGCAGTATTTT
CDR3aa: CASSVRAGESTDTQYF

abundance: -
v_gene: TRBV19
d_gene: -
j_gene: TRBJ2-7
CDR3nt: TGTGCCAGTAGTATAGGACCGACTAGATTCGGGCAGTACTTC
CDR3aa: CASSIGPTRFGQYF

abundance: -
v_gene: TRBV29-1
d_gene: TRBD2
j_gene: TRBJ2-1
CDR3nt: TGCAGCGTTGTAGGTCTAGCGGGAGTAAATGAGCAGTTCTTC
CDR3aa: CSVVGLAGVNEQFF

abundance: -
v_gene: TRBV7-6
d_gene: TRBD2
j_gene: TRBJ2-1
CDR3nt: TGTGCCAGCAGCTCTGCGGGAGGCGGCCCTGGTGAGCAGTTCTTC
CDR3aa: CASSSAGGGPGEQFF

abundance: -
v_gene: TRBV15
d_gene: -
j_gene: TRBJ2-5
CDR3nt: TGTGCCACCAGCAGAGGCCAGGGGACCCAGTACTTC
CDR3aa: CATSRGQGTQYF

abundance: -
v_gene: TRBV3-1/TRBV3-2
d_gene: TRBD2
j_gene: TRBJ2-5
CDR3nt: TGTGCCAGCAGCCTCATAACTAGCGGGAGTGGAGAGACCCAGTACTTC
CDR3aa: CASSLITSGSGETQYF

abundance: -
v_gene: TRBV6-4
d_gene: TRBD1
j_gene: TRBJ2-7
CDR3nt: TGTGCCAGCAGTAAGACAGGGTCAGGGGAGCAGTACTTC
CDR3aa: CASSKTGSGEQYF

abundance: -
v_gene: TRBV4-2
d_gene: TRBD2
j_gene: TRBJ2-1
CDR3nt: TGTGCCAGCAGCCAAGCGGGGGGACCCTACAATGAGCAGTTCTTC
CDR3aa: CASSQAGGPYNEQFF

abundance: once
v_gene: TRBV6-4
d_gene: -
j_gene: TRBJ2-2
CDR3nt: TGTGCCAGCAGTGACACTACCACCGGGGAGCTGTTTTTT
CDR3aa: CASSDTTTGELFF

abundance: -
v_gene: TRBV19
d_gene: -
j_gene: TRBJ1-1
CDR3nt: TGTGCCAGTATTGGCAGGGTGGGGACTGAAGCTTTCTTT
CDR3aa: CASIGRVGTEAFF

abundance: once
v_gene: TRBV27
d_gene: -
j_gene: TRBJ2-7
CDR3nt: TGTGCCAGCAGTTTAGACAGGCATCGCGTCGAGCAGTACTTC
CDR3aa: CASSLDRHRVEQYF